The 9 T cell receptor beta chains reported below all come from one sample, sequenced in a study of neurological immune-mediated disorders. TCRdb redid the calling of the 5' RACE reads with MiXCR, one entry per CDR3 protein. The sample consists of about 40,000 distinct CDR3 sequences, 13% to 15% of them appearing once. The sample comprised PBMCs. The source of these receptors is a woman aged 45 to 65 with HTLV-1-associated myelopathy (HAM/TSP).

The chain combines TRBV10-3 with TRBJ1-2; TRBD1 aligns across 7 bases. With 5 bases clipped from V and 2 bases from J, the junction kept 5 bases outside the gene matches. The germline V gene encodes CDR1 ENHRY and CDR2 SYGVKD. The CDR3 is made up of 14 amino acids. The CDR3 DNA reads TGTGCCATCAGTCAGGGGGGGCGCAACTATGGCTACACCTTC. This sequence encodes CAISQGGRNYGYTF.

This clonotype was counted many times. The V and J genes are TRBV20-1 and TRBJ1-1; 10 bases fit TRBD1. Looked up from germline, CDR1 is DFQATT and CDR2 is SNEGSKA (reference sequence). V was clipped by 1 base and J by 0 bases; unmatched bases: 8. The CDR3 loop spans 17 amino acids. The CDR3 spells CSARGGQGMAMNTEAFF. CDR3 DNA: TGCAGTGCTAGAGGGGGACAGGGGATGGCGATGAACACTGAAGCTTTCTTT.

This clonotype was counted at least ten times. The V and J genes are TRBV15 and TRBJ1-3, with a weak D call TRBD1 (6 bases). This CDR3 has 15 amino acids. CDR1 and CDR2 from the germline V gene are LNHNV and YYDKDF (reference sequence). V lost 0 bases and J 2 bases, leaving 8 bases between the germline ends. CDR3 in DNA: TGTGCCACCAGCAGAGAGGCAGGGGCTGGAAACACCATATATTTT. It yields the protein CATSREAGAGNTIYF. Full variable domain (rest looked up from reference TRBV15 and TRBJ1-3): DAMVIQNPRYQVTQFGKPVTLSCSQTLNHNVMYWYQQKSSQAPKLLFHYYDKDFNNEADTPDNFQSRRPNTSFCFLDIRSPGLGDTAMYLCATSREAGAGNTIYFGEGSWLTVV.

In its sample, this clonotype was seen many times. V and J are TRBV14 and TRBJ1-2; 8 bases are a match to TRBD1. Germline CDR1 is SGHDN and CDR2 is FVKESK. Unmatched junction bases numbered 10, after V lost 0 bases and J lost 10 bases. This CDR3 contains 15 residues. CDR3 DNA sequence: TGTGCCAGCAGCCAAGACCGACAGGGGCTAGGGGTCTACACCTTC. It encodes CASSQDRQGLGVYTF.

The table lists this clonotype with many counts. This chain connects TRBV20-1 to TRBJ1-5, with D unclear. The CDR3 is 14 amino acids. The V end was cut by 0 bases, the J end by 3 bases, with 9 bases between. Germline assignment: CDR1 DFQATT and CDR2 SNEGSKA (reference sequence). The DNA of the CDR3 is TGCAGTGCTAGAGATGGGCCAGTCAATCAGCCCCAGCATTTT. Translated, it gives CSARDGPVNQPQHF.

The table lists this clonotype with many counts. One end of the junction is discordant with germline, which a read error may explain. The chain uses TRBV7-9 and TRBJ1-1; no clear D gene. The CDR3 loop spans 8 amino acids. Germline CDR1 is SEHNR and CDR2 is FQNEAQ (reference sequence). The CDR3 is CASESTNF. CDR3 sequence (DNA): TGTGCCAGCGAGTCTACCAACTTT.

This clonotype was detected many times. The chain has TRBV12-3 or TRBV12-4 and TRBJ1-2; no clear D gene. This CDR3 is 12 amino acids long. V dropped 4 bases and J dropped 3 bases, with 6 bases sitting between them. This CDR3 is CASSYTDYGYTF. For the CDR3, the DNA is TGTGCCAGCAGTTACACCGACTATGGCTACACCTTC.

Concerning this clonotype itself: A read error is possible here, since a much larger clone lies one base away. The chain employs TRBV6-5 and TRBJ2-3; unclear D gene. CDR3 size: 13 residues. Trimming pared 4 bases from V and 5 bases from J, leaving 10 bases between. CDR1 is MNHEY and CDR2 is SVGAGI in the germline V gene. CDR3 amino acids: CASSSPLGDTQYF. Here the CDR3 DNA reads TGTGCCAGCAGTTCCCCTCTGGGAGATACGCAGTATTTT.

The chain is built from TRBV28 and TRBJ2-2; D is unresolved. The CDR3 sequence is 15 residues long. Germline V gene data show CDR1 as MDHEN and CDR2 as SYDVKM. Deletions cut 6 bases from V and 9 bases from J, with 20 bases between. The CDR3: CASSYLDKGSWELFF. The DNA for the CDR3 is TGTGCCAGCAGCTATCTCGACAAGGGCTCCTGGGAGCTGTTTTTT.